The 15 T cell receptor beta chains in this list originate from one sample, sequenced in a study of blood T cell repertoires in COVID-19. The data were produced by immunoSEQ multiplex PCR, yet TCRdb's version contains in-frame clones alone and is incomplete. The sample holds more than 95,000 clones, around 80% seen once. Sample: peripheral blood. These receptors were taken from a woman aged 45-65 years with acute or convalescent COVID-19.

The V gene is TRBV18, the J gene TRBJ2-1; TRBD2 matches 11 bases. CDR1 and CDR2 (germline): KGHSH, LQKENI. CDR3 size: 16 residues. The V and J ends lost 3 bases and 7 bases, in that order; junction bases with no gene match: 8. The CDR3 DNA sequence: TGTGCCAGCTCACCGACACTAGCGGGAGCGGGGAATGAGCAGTTCTTC. Translation gives CASSPTLAGAGNEQFF.

J is TRBJ2-3 and V is TRBV5-4; TRBD2 matches 10 bases. Germline CDR1 SGHNT, CDR2 YYREEE (reference sequence). Trimming at V came to 9 bases and at J to 5 bases, leaving 6 bases not matched to a gene. The CDR3 has 13 residues. As DNA, the CDR3 is TGTGCCACCCTAGCGGGAGCCGGAGATACGCAGTATTTT. Protein sequence: CATLAGAGDTQYF.

In its sample, this clone was seen once. The chain joins TRBV19 to TRBJ1-2; D might be TRBD1 (6 bases). The CDR3 length is 13 residues. Trimming took 10 bases from V and 5 from J, leaving 17 bases between them. Germline CDR1 LNHDA, CDR2 SQIVND (reference sequence). CDR3 residues: CATTQGRGYGYTF. DNA of the CDR3: TGTGCCACGACTCAGGGGAGAGGGTATGGCTACACCTTC. Looking up the rest from reference TRBV19 and TRBJ1-2 gives the full variable domain: DGGITQSPKYLFRKEGQNVTLSCEQNLNHDAMYWYRQDPGQGLRLIYYSQIVNDFQKGDIAEGYSVSREKKESFPLTVTSAQKNPTAFYLCATTQGRGYGYTFGSGTRLTVV.

This clone was recorded a few times. The rearrangement links TRBV14 to TRBJ1-6; TRBD1 matches 9 bases. The CDR3 totals 15 residues. With V trimmed by 4 bases and J by 9 bases, 7 bases remained unmatched. Germline V gene sequence: CDR1 SGHDN, CDR2 FVKESK. The CDR3 loop is CASSLQGANSSPLHF. In DNA, the CDR3 is TGTGCCAGCAGCCTACAGGGGGCTAATAGTTCACCCCTCCACTTT.

This clone was picked up one time. J is TRBJ2-1 and V is TRBV29-1; 7 bases agree with TRBD2. The ends lost 3 bases at V and 5 bases at J; junction bases unmatched: 4. From germline, CDR1 is SQVTM and CDR2 ANQGSEA. This CDR3 is 13 amino acids long. The CDR3 DNA follows: TGCAGCGTTGACCTGGGAGGGGACAATGAGCAGTTCTTC. Translating it yields CSVDLGGDNEQFF.

The chain recombines TRBV28 with TRBJ1-5; D is ambiguous. Germline values: CDR1 MDHEN, CDR2 SYDVKM. The CDR3 covers 12 residues. V was shortened by 2 bases and J by 6 bases, with 5 bases between the two germline ends. The chain's CDR3 is CASSLPLQPQHF. The CDR3, as DNA: TGTGCCAGCAGTTTACCCCTTCAGCCCCAGCATTTT. Using reference TRBV28 and TRBJ1-5 for the parts outside the CDR3, the full variable domain is DVKVTQSSRYLVKRTGEKVFLECVQDMDHENMFWYRQDPGLGLRLIYFSYDVKMKEKGDIPEGYSVSREKKERFSLILESASTNQTSMYLCASSLPLQPQHFGDGTRLSIL.

This clone was observed a handful of times. V is TRBV14 and J is TRBJ2-1; 7 bases map to TRBD2. The CDR3 is 22 residues long. Germline CDR1 SGHDN, CDR2 FVKESK. Losses at the gene ends were 0 bases for V and 0 bases for J; bases not matched to a gene: 20. The CDR3 loop is CASSQDLGGWSLAATSYNEQFF. The CDR3 nucleotides are TGTGCCAGCAGCCAAGATCTGGGGGGGTGGAGTCTAGCGGCGACCTCCTACAATGAGCAGTTCTTC.

This clone was seen only once. This sequence joins TRBV29-1 and TRBJ1-6; a weak D match, TRBD1 (6 bases). Germline CDR1 and CDR2: SQVTM and ANQGSEA. The CDR3 runs to 19 residues. V was pared by 5 bases and J by 0 bases, with 23 bases between. The CDR3 here is CSVYEGPVQGDSYNSPLHF. In DNA, the CDR3 is TGCAGCGTTTATGAGGGACCGGTACAGGGTGACTCCTATAATTCACCCCTCCACTTT.

The V call is TRBV6-5, the J call TRBJ1-5; TRBD1 matches 8 bases. V lost 6 bases, J lost 6 bases, and 4 bases stayed unmatched. CDR1 and CDR2 from the germline V gene are MNHEY and SVGAGI. The CDR3 runs to 13 residues. The CDR3, as DNA: TGTGCCAGCAGCAGGGGGCCGGGTCAGCCCCAGCATTTT. Residues: CASSRGPGQPQHF.

The rearrangement uses TRBV7-8 and TRBJ1-2; 8 bases agree with TRBD1. Trimming cost V 10 bases and J 0 bases; bases outside gene matches: 7. The CDR3 is 14 amino acids. CDR1 and CDR2 (germline): SGHVS, FQNEAQ. For the CDR3, the DNA is TGTGCCACCGGACAGGGAACAACTAACTATGGCTACACCTTC. Protein sequence: CATGQGTTNYGYTF.

The gene calls are TRBV19 and TRBJ2-1; TRBD2 matches at 8 bases. Germline-derived CDR1 and CDR2 are LNHDA and SQIVND (reference sequence). V gave up 6 bases and J gave up 5 bases; unmatched junction bases: 9. This CDR3 spans 15 amino acids. The CDR3 DNA reads TGTGCCAGTAGCCGAAAGCGGGAGAGGAACAATGAGCAGTTCTTC. It encodes CASSRKRERNNEQFF.

The genes are TRBV6-6 and TRBJ1-5; no clear D. The V gene lost 0 bases and the J gene lost 3 bases, with 9 bases spanning the gap. Looked up from germline, CDR1 is MNHNY and CDR2 is SVGAGI (reference sequence). The length of the CDR3 is 15 residues. CDR3 coding DNA: TGTGCCAGCAGTTACTCGAGGGTTGTCAATCAGCCCCAGCATTTT. It yields the protein CASSYSRVVNQPQHF.

The chain links TRBV3-1 (or the pseudogene TRBV3-2) to TRBJ1-5; tentative D call: TRBD1 (6 bases). The germline CDR1 and CDR2 sequences are LGHDT and YNNKEL (reference sequence). The CDR3 consists of 16 residues. Between the trimmed V and J ends, which lost 3 bases and 0 bases, there was a span of 12 bases. CDR3 DNA: TGTGCCAGCAGCCAGAGGGGGGGAGATAGCAATCAGCCCCAGCATTTT. It codes for CASSQRGGDSNQPQHF.

V usage is TRBV2 and J usage is TRBJ1-3; D remains unclear. Trimming shortened V by 2 bases and J by 2 bases, and 10 bases separated the two germline ends. Germline V gene data show CDR1 as SNHLY and CDR2 as FYNNEI. This CDR3 has 15 residues. The DNA of the CDR3 is TGTGCCAGCAGTGAAATGGGGAGAGCTGGAAACACCATATATTTT. It is translated as CASSEMGRAGNTIYF.

CDR3 nucleotides: TGTGCCAGCAGCCAGAGGGGGGAAGCTTTCTTT. Amino acid sequence: CASSQRGEAFF. V and J are TRBV3-1 (or the pseudogene TRBV3-2) and TRBJ1-1; maybe TRBD1 (6 bases). Germline V gene lookup returns CDR1 LGHDT and CDR2 YNNKEL (reference sequence). This CDR3 has 11 amino acids. V was cut by 3 bases and J by 8 bases, with 7 bases left in between.